The sequence of this TCR beta chain was determined in a study of blood T cells in healthy people across ages. Through a sample-barcoded 5' primer and a J-beta primer mix, a second PCR was run for about 7 to 12 cycles. A template-switch adaptor containing 12 random nucleotides labeled each cDNA molecule. In TCRdb, the 5' RACE reads were re-called with MiXCR into one record per CDR3 protein. The sample holds approximately 400,000 distinct CDR3 sequences, approximately 47% seen once. This CDR3 is built from 15 residues. Germline V gene lookup returns CDR1 SEHNR and CDR2 FQNEAQ (reference sequence). As concerns this clonotype: What it binds is unknown.

The study, taken as a whole, reports: Getting older went along with TCR beta diversity per million T cells dropping roughly linearly.

V is TRBV7-9 and J is TRBJ2-4; no firm D call. The J call may not be correct, given that the DNA end is closer to TRBJ2-7. The TCR sequence derives from a man aged 60 to 75 in good health. The sample comprised blood. DNA for the CDR3: TGTGCCAGCAGCTTAGGTCGCGCTGGTACCTACGAGCAGTACTTC. Translating gives CASSLGRAGTYEQYF.